This T cell receptor beta chain was found in a study of blood T cell repertoires in COVID-19. About the research overall: There were acute and convalescent COVID-19 samples, and they came from the United States, Italy and Spain. In each case, the material was cDNA or gDNA derived from T cells, B-cell-depleted T cells, or PBMCs.

V was shortened by 4 bases and J by 6 bases, with 15 bases between the two germline ends. CDR3 length: 15 residues. The germline V gene encodes CDR1 SNHLY and CDR2 FYNNEI. Under the authors' procedure: Counts of nucleated cells, estimated from reference gene primer amplification, were obtained. The method was immunoSEQ multiplex PCR; TCRdb's version includes in-frame clones alone and lacks a portion of them. The DNA was the basis for D and trimming; V, J and clone size are from that table. The sample has more than 150,000 clones; 70% to 90% are singletons. Sequencing was performed on peripheral blood. This receptor was taken from a man aged 35 to 55 with active or convalescent COVID-19. This sequence joins TRBV2 and TRBJ2-2, with D maybe TRBD2 (5 bases). The chain's CDR3 is CASSGLAISPGELFF. The CDR3 coding sequence is TGTGCCAGCAGTGGGCTAGCAATTTCCCCCGGGGAGCTGTTTTTT. Full variable domain (outside the CDR3, taken from reference TRBV2 and TRBJ2-2): EPEVTQTPSHQVTQMGQEVILRCVPISNHLYFYWYRQILGQKVEFLVSFYNNEISEKSEIFDDQFSVERPDGSNFTLKIRSTKLEDSAMYFCASSGLAISPGELFFGEGSRLTVL.